Here is one T cell receptor (beta chain) with its context. The data belong to a study of Graves' ophthalmopathy and Graves' hyperthyroidism. TCR beta CDR3 regions were amplified from RNA transcripts. First-round RT-PCR relied on HTBI primers, and a second-round multiplex PCR came next. TCRdb used MiXCR to reprocess the multiplex PCR reads, holding one entry per CDR3 protein. The sample lists hundreds of thousands of distinct CDR3 sequences; over 40% were seen once. V was pared by 3 bases and J by 2 bases, with 12 bases of the junction left unmatched. The CDR3 covers 17 residues. The clonotype was recovered from an adult man with Graves' ophthalmopathy. The source material was peripheral blood. This sequence joins TRBV12-3 or TRBV12-4 and TRBJ1-2; 7 bases line up with TRBD1. Here the CDR3 DNA reads TGTGCCAGCAGTTTTTATAGACAGGGTCCGGAGAACTATGGCTACACCTTC. Its protein product is CASSFYRQGPENYGYTF.